These 3 T cell receptor beta chains originate from one sample sequenced in a study of PD-1 blockade in mismatch repair-deficient tumors. Profiled with immunoSEQ multiplex PCR; TCRdb holds only in-frame clones, not every one. Of about 60,000 clones detected, around 88% appear once; the ten largest clones hold about 15%. Sample: peripheral blood, taken 52 weeks after starting pembrolizumab. Every receptor here comes from an adult with mismatch repair-deficient cancer.

This clone occurred once. The chain links TRBV27 to TRBJ2-1, with 13 bases that match TRBD2. CDR3 length equals 15 residues. Germline CDR1 reads MNHEY; CDR2 reads SMNVEV (reference sequence). V was pared by 3 bases and J by 10 bases, with 6 bases of the junction left unmatched. The CDR3 spells CASSFRLAGGEEQFF. CDR3 DNA: TGTGCCAGCAGTTTCAGACTAGCGGGAGGCGAGGAGCAGTTCTTC.

This rearrangement joins TRBV5-4 to TRBJ2-3; D uncertain. The V end lost 0 bases, the J end lost 3 bases, and 8 bases lay between the germline ends. Germline values: CDR1 SGHNT, CDR2 YYREEE (reference sequence). CDR3 length: 14 amino acids. The CDR3, as DNA: TGTGCCAGCAGCTTGGAGGCGGTAACAGATACGCAGTATTTT. Its translation is CASSLEAVTDTQYF.

The chain uses TRBV30 and TRBJ2-3; 11 positions match TRBD2. Germline-derived CDR1 and CDR2 are GTSNPN and SVGIG (reference sequence). Unmatched junction bases numbered 8, after V lost 0 bases and J lost 0 bases. This CDR3 contains 18 residues. The DNA for the CDR3 is TGTGCCTGGAGTGTAGGGCTAGCGGGAGGATTCAGCACAGATACGCAGTATTTT. This sequence encodes CAWSVGLAGGFSTDTQYF.